This T cell receptor (beta chain) is drawn from a study of cytomegalovirus exposure and HLA in healthy donors. A remark on this clone: Its antigen is as yet unknown.

The CDR3 runs to 13 residues. CDR1 is MNHNS, CDR2 SASEGT, per germline. J was trimmed by 6 bases and V by 11 bases; bases with no gene match: 10. PCR involved 60 Vbeta and 13 Jbeta primers. The repertoire was sequenced with immunoSEQ multiplex PCR; TCRdb's copy has only in-frame clones and lacks some. In total, the table holds 55,000 or so clones. Study results and limitations: Rare TCR sequences dominated, though some public TCRs recurred in many donors.

The sequence was collected from a woman aged 25-40 years in good health and CMV-seropositive. The chain links TRBV6-1 to TRBJ2-1; TRBD2 matches 7 bases. Material: PBMCs. CDR3 loop: CAGRQAGANEQFF. CDR3 in DNA: TGTGCCGGCCGGCAGGCGGGAGCCAATGAGCAGTTCTTC.